This T cell receptor beta chain was obtained from a study of read filtering for tumor transcriptome and immune sequencing. The V gene's germline CDR1 is MNHEY and CDR2 SVGEGT. Trimming took 5 bases from V and 0 from J; bases not matched to a gene: 6. The CDR3 covers 16 residues. From roughly 0.4 ug of RNA, a library with molecular barcoded alpha/delta and beta/gamma adaptors was made. Via MiXCR, TCRdb re-called the reads, giving one row per CDR3 protein. The table includes around 29,000 distinct CDR3 sequences, over 13% detected once. This clonotype came up many times. This receptor was taken from a donor aged 40 or over with multiple myeloma. This chain links TRBV6-2 or TRBV6-3 with TRBJ2-7; 11 bases align to TRBD2. Sequencing used a population of CD138-negative cells sorted from bone marrow. DNA of the CDR3: TGTGCCAGCAGTCTACCTACTAGCGGGAGCTCCTACGAGCAGTACTTC. It is translated as CASSLPTSGSSYEQYF.